A selection of T cell receptor beta chains follows, all from one sample in a study of T cell repertoires in cytomegalovirus infection. These receptors' antigens are unknown. Using its own MiXCR run on the reads, TCRdb lists one record per CDR3 protein. The sample consists of about a million distinct CDR3 sequences, 30% to 40% of them appearing once. The source was cultured CD8+ T cells from PBMCs, collected from culture after CMV antigen stimulation. The receptor source for this set is a human donor in good health (CMV status not recorded). Some clones in this sample may be carry-over from other donors' samples. CDR3s include the opening cysteine and the closing phenylalanine or tryptophan. The D gene is left open where the match is weak. The size entry is marked missing in some rows and otherwise reads once, few, many or a size class.

v_gene	d_gene	abundance	j_gene	len	CDR3nt	CDR3aa
TRBV7-9	TRBD1	.	TRBJ1-2	15	TGTGCCAGCAGCTTATCTAACAGGGGCGACTATGGCTACACCTTC	CASSLSNRGDYGYTF
TRBV27	.	.	TRBJ2-7	13	TGTGCCAGCAGTTCTACCCCCCAATTCGAGCAGTACTTC	CASSSTPQFEQYF
TRBV5-1	TRBD1	.	TRBJ2-3	18	TGCGCCAGCAGCTCCACACCGGGACAGGGGGCAAGGGCAGATACGCAGTATTTT	CASSSTPGQGARADTQYF
TRBV7-9	.	few	TRBJ2-1	15	TGTGCCAGCACCTCCTCGGGACCGACCCCCAATGAGCAGTTCTTC	CASTSSGPTPNEQFF
TRBV20-1	.	.	TRBJ2-7	15	TGCAGTGCTAGAGATTTGGAGGGGAAGGGGTACGAGCAGTACTTC	CSARDLEGKGYEQYF
TRBV6-5	TRBD1	.	TRBJ1-6	19	TGTGCCAGCAGTCCTCAACCGGGACAGGGCTTCTCCTATAATTCACCCCTCCACTTT	CASSPQPGQGFSYNSPLHF
TRBV27	.	.	TRBJ1-5	13	TGTGCCAGCAGTTTTGGGGGTGAGCAGCCCCAGCATTTT	CASSFGGEQPQHF
TRBV6-2/TRBV6-3	.	few	TRBJ1-1	12	TGTGCCAGCTCCCTCCCCGGTAAGCGAGCTTTCTTT	CASSLPGKRAFF
TRBV19	.	.	TRBJ2-7	16	TGTGCCAGTAGTATAGGTCTTGCGGAAAGCACCTACGAGCAGTACTTC	CASSIGLAESTYEQYF
TRBV27	.	.	TRBJ1-5	15	TGTGCCAGCAGGAAACAGGGCGGGAGCAATCAGCCCCAGCATTTT	CASRKQGGSNQPQHF
TRBV19	.	.	TRBJ1-6	16	TGTGCCAGTAGTATGGCAACGACAGGCAGTGATTCACCCCTCCACTTT	CASSMATTGSDSPLHF
TRBV7-9	.	.	TRBJ1-1	14	TGTGCCAGCACCCGGAACCCCGCCGACACTGAAGCTTTCTTT	CASTRNPADTEAFF
TRBV19	.	few	TRBJ1-1	15	TGTGCCAGTAGTATAGGAGGCAGGCTGACCACTGAAGCTTTCTTT	CASSIGGRLTTEAFF
TRBV7-9	.	.	TRBJ2-5	15	TGTGCCAGCAGTTCCCCTCGTGGACAAGAAGAGACCCAGTACTTC	CASSSPRGQEETQYF
TRBV7-9	.	.	TRBJ2-3	13	TGTGCCAGCACAGGGAATCTCACAGATACGCAGTATTTT	CASTGNLTDTQYF
TRBV7-9	.	.	TRBJ1-4	17	TGTGCCAGCAGTTTCCCCCGCAGGGGTACATCTAATGAAAAACTGTTTTTT	CASSFPRRGTSNEKLFF
TRBV6-1	.	many	TRBJ2-2	14	TGTGCCAGCGGAGAGCTTTACGATACCGGGGAGCTGTTTTTT	CASGELYDTGELFF
TRBV5-1	TRBD1	few	TRBJ1-2	15	TGCGCCAGCAGTTCCGGGACAGGGGGCTTTCTGGGCTACACCTTC	CASSSGTGGFLGYTF
TRBV29-1	.	few	TRBJ2-1	16	TGCAGCGTTATCCCGCAGGGGCCTAGCTCCTACAATGAGCAGTTCTTC	CSVIPQGPSSYNEQFF
TRBV7-9	TRBD1	few	TRBJ1-5	17	TGTGCCACCAGCTTAAGTTTAAGACAGGGTCATAATCAGCCCCAGCATTTT	CATSLSLRQGHNQPQHF
TRBV14	.	.	TRBJ2-1	12	TGTGCCAGCACTTATGGGGGAGGTGAGCAGTTCTTC	CASTYGGGEQFF
TRBV7-6	.	many	TRBJ2-1	17	TGTGCCAGCAGCTTACAGACCCTTCCCAGCTCCTACAATGAGCAGTTCTTC	CASSLQTLPSSYNEQFF
TRBV19	.	.	TRBJ2-3	15	TGTGCCAGTAGTATCGGACAGAAGAGCACAGATACGCAGTATTTT	CASSIGQKSTDTQYF
TRBV27	.	.	TRBJ1-1	13	TGCGCCAGCAGCGGAGGGGTGAACACTGAAGCTTTCTTT	CASSGGVNTEAFF
TRBV2	.	.	TRBJ1-1	13	TGTGCCAGCACTTACGGGGTAGTCACTGAAGCTTTCTTT	CASTYGVVTEAFF
TRBV20-1	TRBD2	.	TRBJ2-5	15	TGCAGTGCTAGAGATCCTAGCGGGGGGGCGGAGACCCAGTACTTC	CSARDPSGGAETQYF
TRBV19	TRBD2	.	TRBJ2-2	17	TGTGCCAGTAGTATAACTAGCGGGGGCGCGAACACCGGGGAGCTGTTTTTT	CASSITSGGANTGELFF
TRBV19	.	.	TRBJ2-1	15	TGTGCCAGTAGTGCAGACGGGACCTCTTACAATGAGCAGTTCTTC	CASSADGTSYNEQFF
TRBV6-1	TRBD2	.	TRBJ2-1	16	TGTGCCAGCAGGGGACTAGCGGGGGGGACCGAGGATGAGCAGTTCTTC	CASRGLAGGTEDEQFF
TRBV9	.	.	TRBJ2-2	15	TGTGCCAGCAGTGAGACCGAGATCGACACCGGGGAGCTGTTTTTT	CASSETEIDTGELFF
TRBV12-3/TRBV12-4	.	many	TRBJ1-2	13	TGTGCCAGCAGACTGGACACTAACTATGGCTACACCTTC	CASRLDTNYGYTF
TRBV6-5	.	.	TRBJ1-2	14	TGTGCCAGCAGTTACCGATTAGGAAACTATGGCTACACCTTC	CASSYRLGNYGYTF
TRBV9	.	.	TRBJ1-1	15	TGTGCCAGCAGCGTAGGCCGGGGGTTGAACACTGAAGCTTTCTTT	CASSVGRGLNTEAFF
TRBV4-1	.	.	TRBJ1-1	13	TGCGCCAGCAGCGGGTACAGTCGGACTGAAGCTTTCTTT	CASSGYSRTEAFF
TRBV29-1	.	.	TRBJ1-2	13	TGCAGCGTTGAAGGGGGGGCTCTCTATGGCTACACCTTC	CSVEGGALYGYTF
TRBV7-7	.	few	TRBJ2-5	14	TGTGCTAGCAGCTCCCGGGACCACCAAGAGACCCAGTACTTC	CASSSRDHQETQYF
TRBV20-1	TRBD1	few	TRBJ1-6	17	TGCAGTGCTAGAGATAAATACCCGGGACAGCCAAATTCACCCCTCCACTTT	CSARDKYPGQPNSPLHF
TRBV7-6	.	.	TRBJ1-1	14	TGTGCCAGCCGACCGGGGGCGGAGAACACTGAAGCTTTCTTT	CASRPGAENTEAFF
TRBV11-3	.	.	TRBJ2-1	16	TGTGCCAGCAGCTCGAGACAGACAAGCTCCCACAATGAGCAGTTCTTC	CASSSRQTSSHNEQFF
TRBV25-1	.	.	TRBJ2-1	15	TGTGCCAGCAGTGGGAGCCGGAAGGCCTACAATGAGCAGTTCTTC	CASSGSRKAYNEQFF
TRBV7-6	.	.	TRBJ1-2	16	TGTGCCAGCAGCATAAAACACCCACCCATCTTCTATGGCTACACCTTC	CASSIKHPPIFYGYTF
TRBV2	.	.	TRBJ2-2	16	TGTGCCAGCAGTGTCGGGACCCAAGGGTTGGCCGGGGAGCTGTTTTTT	CASSVGTQGLAGELFF